Following are 6 T cell receptor beta chains from one sample sequenced in a study of shared T cell receptors in the human thymus. The assay was immunoSEQ multiplex PCR, and TCRdb's table has in-frame clones only and misses some. This table holds hundreds of thousands of clones, about four fifths found once. These data also formed part of another study, on human thymus T cells.

The material sequenced was thymocytes. The receptor source for this set is a boy in the first two years of life with a congenital heart defect.

This clone has a single count. The CDR3: CASSAVGGLPLEVYYGYTF. CDR3 coding DNA: TGTGCCAGCAGCGCTGTCGGGGGATTGCCCCTAGAGGTCTACTATGGCTACACCTTC. The chain joins TRBV5-4 to TRBJ1-2, with D maybe TRBD1 (5 bases). From germline, CDR1 is SGHNT and CDR2 YYREEE (reference sequence). Trimming shortened V by 4 bases and J by 3 bases, and 28 bases separated the two germline ends. CDR3 size: 19 residues.

V is TRBV5-8 and J is TRBJ2-7, with TRBD1 as a possible D gene (6 bases). V lost 2 bases and J lost 2, with 11 bases in between. Germline CDR1 is SGHTS and CDR2 is YDEGEE. The CDR3 sequence is 14 residues long. CDR3 coding DNA: TGTGCCAGCAGCTTTCAACAGGGACCCTACGAGCAGTACTTC. Its translation is CASSFQQGPYEQYF.

The chain carries TRBV11-1 and TRBJ1-5; TRBD1 agrees at 7 bases. This CDR3 is built from 14 residues. V shed 6 bases, J shed 6 bases, and the junction held 8 bases outside the gene matches. The germline V gene has CDR1 SGHAT and CDR2 FQDESV (reference sequence). CDR3 sequence (DNA): TGTGCCAGCAGACCAACAGGGGACGGTCAGCCCCAGCATTTT. This sequence encodes CASRPTGDGQPQHF. Together with reference TRBV11-1 and TRBJ1-5, the CDR3 gives the full variable domain: EAEVAQSPRYKITEKSQAVAFWCDPISGHATLYWYRQILGQGPELLVQFQDESVVDDSQLPKDRFSAERLKGVDSTLKIQPAELGDSAMYLCASRPTGDGQPQHFGDGTRLSIL.

The rearrangement links TRBV7-2 to TRBJ2-1, with 12 bases fitting TRBD2. CDR1 SGHTA and CDR2 FQGNSA come from the germline V gene. This CDR3 has 16 residues. J lost 6 bases, V lost 2 bases, and 5 bases had no gene match. CDR3 in amino acids: CASSLSLAGGGNEQFF. The CDR3 DNA is TGTGCCAGCAGCTTATCACTAGCGGGAGGTGGCAATGAGCAGTTCTTC.

J is TRBJ1-1 and V is TRBV7-2; 7 nucleotides match TRBD1. V dropped 1 base and J dropped 1; count of bases not matched to a gene: 6. CDR3 length equals 16 residues. The germline V gene has CDR1 SGHTA and CDR2 FQGNSA. The CDR3 region has the DNA TGTGCCAGCAGCTTAGATTCGGCAGGGGGGAACACTGAAGCTTTCTTT. It specifies CASSLDSAGGNTEAFF.

The chain uses TRBV5-4 and TRBJ2-5, with 7 bases that match TRBD1. The DNA end is more similar to TRBJ2-7, so the J call may be wrong. The germline gives CDR1 SGHNT, CDR2 YYREEE (reference sequence). This CDR3 has 16 amino acids. CDR3: CASSPNGTDLWDEQYF. As DNA, the CDR3 is TGTGCCAGCAGCCCCAACGGGACAGATCTTTGGGACGAGCAGTACTTC.